One and the same sample provided the 27 T cell receptor beta chains below, sequenced in a study of CD8+ T cells in alopecia areata. RNA was extracted and reverse transcribed into cDNA as the sequencing template. Clones were read by immunoSEQ multiplex PCR, and TCRdb kept only the in-frame ones, dropping some. The profile shows 150,000 or so clones, 45% to 60% of them singletons. The treatment here: oral pan-JAK inhibitor, 5-10 mg twice daily. Sequencing was performed on CD8+ T cells sorted from blood, taken at week 4, from a patient treated with tofacitinib. These receptors originate from a human donor with alopecia areata.

V usage is TRBV27 and J usage is TRBJ2-2, with TRBD2 identical over 10 bases. Germline V gene data show CDR1 as MNHEY and CDR2 as SMNVEV (reference sequence). The CDR3 has 15 residues. V lost 6 bases, J lost 4 bases, and 5 bases stayed unmatched. Here the CDR3 DNA reads TGTGCCAGCAGCCCGGGACTAGCGCTCACCGGGGAGCTGTTTTTT. Translated: CASSPGLALTGELFF.

The gene calls are TRBV7-9 and TRBJ1-2, with D unresolved. The germline gives CDR1 SEHNR, CDR2 FQNEAQ (reference sequence). The CDR3 has 11 residues. V dropped 4 bases and J dropped 7 bases, with 7 bases sitting between them. The CDR3 sequence: CASSYRPGYTF. CDR3 DNA sequence: TGTGCCAGCAGCTACCGCCCTGGCTACACCTTC. The entire variable domain, with the rest obtained from reference TRBV7-9 and TRBJ1-2, is as follows: DTGVSQNPRHKITKRGQNVTFRCDPISEHNRLYWYRQTLGQGPEFLTYFQNEAQLEKSRLLSDRFSAERPKGSFSTLEIQRTEQGDSAMYLCASSYRPGYTFGSGTRLTVV.

The gene calls are TRBV6-5 and TRBJ1-1; D might be TRBD1 (6 bases). CDR1 MNHEY and CDR2 SVGAGI come from the germline V gene. CDR3 length: 14 amino acids. V dropped 7 bases and J dropped 0 bases, with 12 bases sitting between them. The CDR3 sequence: CASTFGGMNTEAFF. CDR3 sequence (DNA): TGTGCCAGCACCTTCGGGGGCATGAACACTGAAGCTTTCTTT.

This clone was detected only a few times. V and J are TRBV7-9 and TRBJ1-1; unclear D gene. Trimming shortened V by 3 bases and J by 7 bases, and 6 bases separated the two germline ends. The CDR3 runs 11 residues. Germline V CDR1 and CDR2: SEHNR, FQNEAQ (reference sequence). CDR3 residues: CASSFAVEAFF. CDR3 DNA: TGTGCCAGCAGCTTCGCCGTTGAAGCTTTCTTT.

This chain connects TRBV2 to TRBJ1-5; 9 bases map to TRBD1. The germline gives CDR1 SNHLY, CDR2 FYNNEI. This CDR3 is 14 amino acids long. V dropped 5 bases and J dropped 5; count of bases not matched to a gene: 4. This chain's CDR3 is CASSSGQGYQPQHF. The DNA of the CDR3 is TGTGCCAGCAGTTCCGGACAGGGGTATCAGCCCCAGCATTTT.

This chain connects TRBV7-8 to TRBJ1-5, with D unclear. Germline V gene lookup returns CDR1 SGHVS and CDR2 FQNEAQ. The CDR3 contains 14 residues. The V and J ends lost 4 bases and 1 base respectively, with 8 bases between them. The CDR3 loop reads CASSYTLSNQPQHF. In DNA, the CDR3 is TGTGCCAGCAGCTACACCCTGAGCAATCAGCCCCAGCATTTT.

V gene TRBV11-1 combines with J gene TRBJ2-2, with D possibly matching TRBD1 (6 bases). V gave up 0 bases and J gave up 1 base, with 15 bases separating them. Germline CDR1 SGHAT, CDR2 FQDESV (reference sequence). CDR3 length: 18 amino acids. DNA for the CDR3: TGTGCCAGCAGCTTAGCGAAAGGGGGACACTTGAACACCGGGGAGCTGTTTTTT. Translation: CASSLAKGGHLNTGELFF.

The chain uses TRBV15 and TRBJ2-3, with 7 bases that match TRBD1. This CDR3 is built from 14 residues. Germline assignment: CDR1 LNHNV and CDR2 YYDKDF (reference sequence). V was clipped by 8 bases and J by 3 bases; unmatched bases: 8. For the CDR3, the DNA is TGTGCCACCGGCGTCAGGGGGTTTACAGATACGCAGTATTTT. This sequence encodes CATGVRGFTDTQYF.

The table lists this clone with a few counts. The chain links TRBV5-6 to TRBJ1-1; no definite D call. V was trimmed by 6 bases and J by 4 bases, leaving 16 bases between them. The germline CDR1 and CDR2 sequences are SGHDT and YYEEEE. CDR3 length equals 14 residues. CDR3 loop: CASTPGAAGTEAFF. Here the CDR3 DNA reads TGTGCCAGCACCCCGGGAGCCGCTGGCACTGAAGCTTTCTTT.

The J gene is TRBJ2-1, the V gene TRBV27; 10 positions match TRBD2. This CDR3 is built from 17 residues. The trim removed 4 bases at V and 3 bases at J, leaving 9 bases unmatched. Germline CDR1 MNHEY, CDR2 SMNVEV (reference sequence). The CDR3 region is CASSSNLAGVLYNEQFF. Written as DNA, the CDR3 is TGTGCCAGCAGTTCTAACCTAGCGGGGGTGCTCTACAATGAGCAGTTCTTC.

The V call is TRBV25-1, the J call TRBJ1-1; a possible D gene is TRBD1 (6 bases). Trimming took off 8 bases at V and 0 bases at J, with 19 bases between the two ends. The CDR3 length is 16 residues. The germline V gene has CDR1 MGHDK and CDR2 SYGVNS. CDR3: CASSPWGLRMNTEAFF. The CDR3 DNA sequence: TGTGCCAGCTCCCCTTGGGGGCTTCGGATGAACACTGAAGCTTTCTTT.

This clone has a single count. The chain is built from TRBV30 and TRBJ2-1, with D unresolved. This CDR3 has 14 amino acids. Germline CDR1 reads GTSNPN; CDR2 reads SVGIG (reference sequence). The V and J ends lost 0 bases and 0 bases respectively, with 6 bases between them. CDR3 sequence reads: CAWSVTASYNEQFF. CDR3 DNA: TGTGCCTGGAGTGTTACAGCCTCCTACAATGAGCAGTTCTTC.

This clone came up a few times. The rearrangement links TRBV10-3 to TRBJ2-5; D could derive from TRBD1 or TRBD2 (5 bases each). This CDR3 is built from 14 residues. The ends were cut back, 7 bases at V and 0 bases at J, with 12 bases in the middle. CDR1 is ENHRY, CDR2 SYGVKD, per germline. The CDR3 bases are TGTGCCATCAATCCCGGGACGGACCAAGAGACCCAGTACTTC. Its translation is CAINPGTDQETQYF.

This clone appeared a single time. The chain is built from TRBV4-2 and TRBJ2-3; 8 nucleotides agree with TRBD2. In germline, CDR1 is LGHNA, CDR2 YNFKEQ. This CDR3 has 17 amino acids. J gave up 3 bases and V 0 bases, and 8 bases lay outside the gene matches. Written as DNA, the CDR3 is TGTGCCAGCAGCCAAGATTTGGCGGGGGGCGAGACAGATACGCAGTATTTT. Protein product: CASSQDLAGGETDTQYF.

J is TRBJ1-1 and V is TRBV9; tentatively, D is TRBD1 (5 bases). CDR3 length: 14 residues. CDR1 and CDR2 (germline): SGDLS, YYNGEE. With 2 bases removed from V and 1 base from J, the gap between germline ends came to 9 bases. This CDR3 is CASSVLGANTEAFF. The CDR3 coding sequence is TGTGCCAGCAGCGTTCTTGGGGCGAACACTGAAGCTTTCTTT.

The chain links TRBV7-2 to TRBJ2-5, with unresolved D. Germline CDR1 SGHTA, CDR2 FQGNSA. With 2 bases removed from V and 5 bases from J, the gap between germline ends came to 6 bases. CDR3 length equals 12 residues. This chain's CDR3 is CASSLHGETQYF. DNA of the CDR3: TGTGCCAGCAGCTTACACGGGGAGACCCAGTACTTC.

To note about this clone: The germline gene is not matched at one end of the junction; a read error may be the cause. The V and J genes are TRBV6-1 and TRBJ2-3, with TRBD1 matching over 7 bases. The CDR3 has 15 residues. Germline V CDR1 and CDR2: MNHNS, SASEGT. The DNA for the CDR3 is TGTGCCAGCAGTGCGTCCACAGGGGCGACAGATATGCAGTATTTT. It translates to CASSASTGATDMQYF.

This clone came up a few times. The chain combines TRBV19 with TRBJ2-3; D uncertain. Trimming removed 7 bases at V and 4 bases at J, with 9 bases between. The CDR3 consists of 12 residues. Germline V CDR1 and CDR2: LNHDA, SQIVND (reference sequence). CDR3 sequence (DNA): TGTGCCAGTACCTCCCGGCCAGATACGCAGTATTTT. It encodes CASTSRPDTQYF. The full variable domain, with the rest looked up from reference TRBV19 and TRBJ2-3, is DGGITQSPKYLFRKEGQNVTLSCEQNLNHDAMYWYRQDPGQGLRLIYYSQIVNDFQKGDIAEGYSVSREKKESFPLTVTSAQKNPTAFYLCASTSRPDTQYFGPGTRLTVL.

The chain employs TRBV5-4 and TRBJ2-2, with a tentative D call TRBD2 (6 bases). CDR1 and CDR2 from the germline V gene are SGHNT and YYREEE (reference sequence). V was clipped by 1 base and J by 5 bases, with 15 bases between them. The CDR3 has 16 residues. CDR3 bases: TGTGCCAGCAGCTTGTTGCAGGGAGGATCGACCGGGGAGCTGTTTTTT. Its translation: CASSLLQGGSTGELFF.

Note on this clone: Other DNA sequences of this sample code for an identical CDR3. This rearrangement joins TRBV5-1 to TRBJ2-1; D possibly corresponds to TRBD1 (5 bases). This CDR3 comprises 12 residues. Germline V gene lookup returns CDR1 SGHRS and CDR2 YFSETQ. V lost 2 bases, J lost 8 bases, and 8 bases lay in between. DNA of the CDR3: TGCGCCAGCAGCTTTAGGGGCGATGAGCAGTTCTTC. This codes for CASSFRGDEQFF.

The DNA of the CDR3 is TGTGCCAGCCAGACGGGAGCTTGGGAGACCCAGTACTTC. It codes for CASQTGAWETQYF. The V call is TRBV6-5, the J call TRBJ2-5; TRBD2 is a possible D gene (6 bases). The V end was cut by 8 bases, the J end by 5 bases, with 15 bases between. Germline CDR1 is MNHEY and CDR2 is SVGAGI. The CDR3 runs 13 residues.

The V call is TRBV7-8, the J call TRBJ2-7, with D unclear. V was cut by 1 base and J by 6 bases, with 7 bases left in between. The germline V gene has CDR1 SGHVS and CDR2 FQNEAQ. CDR3 length equals 12 residues. The CDR3 sequence: CASSLDLSEQYF. CDR3 bases: TGTGCCAGCAGCTTAGATCTGTCCGAGCAGTACTTC.

This sequence joins TRBV2 and TRBJ1-5, with D perhaps matching TRBD1 (5 bases). The CDR3 contains 16 residues. V lost 4 bases to trimming and J lost 0 bases, with 13 bases between them. Germline CDR1 is SNHLY and CDR2 is FYNNEI. The CDR3 coding sequence is TGTGCCAGCAGTGGGGACCGAGACTATAGCAATCAGCCCCAGCATTTT. Translated, it gives CASSGDRDYSNQPQHF.

Only a few counts were recorded for this clone. This chain connects TRBV23-1 to TRBJ2-7; D perhaps matches TRBD1 (6 bases). TRBV23-1 is reported as an ORF; its role is uncertain. This CDR3 is 12 amino acids long. Trimming shortened V by 5 bases and J by 7 bases, and 12 bases separated the two germline ends. CDR3 sequence: CASSIGRGEQYF. CDR3 sequence (DNA): TGCGCCAGCAGTATAGGAAGGGGGGAGCAGTACTTC.

This clone was observed once. J is TRBJ1-2 and V is TRBV9; TRBD1 agrees at 11 bases. The germline V gene encodes CDR1 SGDLS and CDR2 YYNGEE. J gave up 2 bases and V 3 bases, and 9 bases lay outside the gene matches. This CDR3 spans 17 amino acids. CDR3 coding DNA: TGTGCCAGCAGCGGCTGGGACAGGGGGGTTATCAACTATGGCTACACCTTC. The encoded protein is CASSGWDRGVINYGYTF. The full variable domain, with the rest looked up from reference TRBV9 and TRBJ1-2, is DSGVTQTPKHLITATGQRVTLRCSPRSGDLSVYWYQQSLDQGLQFLIQYYNGEERAKGNILERFSAQQFPDLHSELNLSSLELGDSALYFCASSGWDRGVINYGYTFGSGTRLTVV.

The rearrangement joins TRBV7-9 to TRBJ2-2; no definite D call. The CDR3 covers 12 residues. From germline, CDR1 is SEHNR and CDR2 FQNEAQ (reference sequence). The V end lost 3 bases, the J end lost 5 bases, and 4 bases lay between the germline ends. The DNA of the CDR3 is TGTGCCAGCAGCTTGGGGACCGGGGAGCTGTTTTTT. This translates into CASSLGTGELFF.

The chain's CDR3 is CSSSGGVATDTQYF. In DNA, the CDR3 is TGCAGCTCCTCCGGGGGTGTAGCCACAGATACGCAGTATTTT. V is TRBV29-1 and J is TRBJ2-3; a weak D match, TRBD2 (6 bases). This CDR3 has 14 residues. CDR1 and CDR2 (germline): SQVTM, ANQGSEA. The V end was cut by 8 bases, the J end by 2 bases, with 17 bases between.